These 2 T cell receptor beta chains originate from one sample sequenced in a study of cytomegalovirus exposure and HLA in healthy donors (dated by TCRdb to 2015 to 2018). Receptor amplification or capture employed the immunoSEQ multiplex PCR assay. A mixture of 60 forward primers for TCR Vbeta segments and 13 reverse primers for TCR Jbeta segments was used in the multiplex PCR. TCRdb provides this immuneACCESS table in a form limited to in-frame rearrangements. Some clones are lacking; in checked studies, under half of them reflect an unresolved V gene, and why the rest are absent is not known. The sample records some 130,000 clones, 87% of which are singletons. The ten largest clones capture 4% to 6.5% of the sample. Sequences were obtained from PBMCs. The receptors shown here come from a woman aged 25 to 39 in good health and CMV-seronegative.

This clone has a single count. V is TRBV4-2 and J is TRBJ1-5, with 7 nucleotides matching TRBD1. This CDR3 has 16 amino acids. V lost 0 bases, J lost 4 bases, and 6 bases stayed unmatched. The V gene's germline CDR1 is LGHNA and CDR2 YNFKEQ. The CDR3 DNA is TGTGCCAGCAGCCAAGATGTAGAGGGGGCTAATCAGCCCCAGCATTTT. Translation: CASSQDVEGANQPQHF.

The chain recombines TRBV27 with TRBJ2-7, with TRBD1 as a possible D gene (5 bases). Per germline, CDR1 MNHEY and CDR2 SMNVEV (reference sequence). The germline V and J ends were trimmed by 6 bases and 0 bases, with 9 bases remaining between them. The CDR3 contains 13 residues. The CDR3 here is CASSRTPSYEQYF. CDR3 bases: TGTGCCAGCAGCCGGACACCCTCCTACGAGCAGTACTTC.